These T cell receptor beta chains were read from a single sample in a study of regulatory T cells in long-lasting Graves disease. TCRdb independently ran MiXCR on the multiplex PCR reads; one entry per CDR3 protein. Among about 330,000 distinct CDR3 sequences listed, 15% to 20% were seen once. This sample was also put to use in a study of T cells in Graves' hyperthyroidism and ophthalmopathy.

This specimen was peripheral blood mononuclear cells (PBMCs), taken at new diagnosis, from a patient treated with antithyroid drugs. The receptor set was obtained from a woman aged 18 to 35 with Graves disease. CDR3s include the opening cysteine and the closing phenylalanine or tryptophan.

CDR3 length	J gene	V gene	CDR3 protein
15	TRBJ2-1	TRBV20-1	CSARVGGSSYNEQFF
15	TRBJ2-3	TRBV29-1	CSGELAARQGGTQYF
15	TRBJ2-1	TRBV20-1	CSARGRTASYNEQFF
12	TRBJ2-5	TRBV12-3/TRBV12-4	CASSLHGETQYF
11	TRBJ2-3	TRBV30	CAWRTTNTQYF
14	-	TRBV12-3/TRBV12-4	CASSPRTGAPEQFF
14	TRBJ2-7	TRBV3-1	CASSHTYGYYEQYF
14	TRBJ1-1	TRBV11-2	CASSITRRGTEAFF
13	TRBJ1-1	TRBV30	CAWRLAVNTEAFF
16	TRBJ1-2	TRBV12-3/TRBV12-4	CASSSAGQQLNYGYTF
15	TRBJ1-4	TRBV18	CASSPGQGGNEKLFF
16	TRBJ2-3	TRBV20-1	CSAVPPIGSDADTQYF
17	TRBJ1-1	TRBV27	CASSLSSQGTGDTEAFF
14	TRBJ2-1	TRBV12-5	CASGLGRVNNEQFF
12	TRBJ1-2	TRBV6-1	CASSERVGGYTF
12	TRBJ2-7	TRBV3-1	CASSRGELEQYF
15	TRBJ1-3	TRBV20-1	CSASPLSLSGNTIYF
16	TRBJ1-6	TRBV6-5	CASSSLRDTTNSPLHF
20	TRBJ2-7	TRBV5-4	CASRPGGTRKPGPKIYEQYF
13	TRBJ1-4	TRBV30	CAWSVGSNEKLFF
16	TRBJ1-2	TRBV20-1	CSARDPTKGVGYGYTF
15	TRBJ1-4	TRBV7-9	CASSFGQSNNEKLFF
15	TRBJ2-7	TRBV4-2	CASSQEAAVSYEQYF
15	TRBJ1-5	TRBV10-3	CAISERGLSNQPQHF
16	TRBJ2-6	TRBV4-2	CASSREGFSGANVLTF
16	TRBJ1-2	TRBV20-1	CSARTIQSRSMNGYTF
13	TRBJ2-2	TRBV30	CAWSGREGGELFF
16	TRBJ2-3	TRBV28	CASSRLGTGDTDTQYF
12	TRBJ1-2	TRBV27	CASSSRGDGYTF
13	TRBJ2-7	TRBV25-1	CATLGLAGYEQYF
14	TRBJ2-2	TRBV6-1	CASSRTGATGELFF
14	TRBJ2-5	TRBV2	CASTRTRGSETQYF
15	TRBJ2-1	TRBV20-1	CSAAPGQGNVNEQFF
15	TRBJ1-1	TRBV3-1	CASSQGTFMNTEAFF
13	TRBJ2-3	TRBV9	CASSPLGTDTQYF
14	TRBJ2-3	TRBV6-2/TRBV6-3	CASVRGGPVDTQYF
17	TRBJ1-4	TRBV5-1	CASSPFPAVRDGEKLFF
12	TRBJ1-3	TRBV5-1	CASSWTGNTIYF
16	TRBJ1-4	TRBV3-1	CASSQDLAGGREKLFF